Each of the 28 T cell receptor beta chains below was sequenced from the same sample in a study of T cells expressing NK-cell markers. Each CDR3 protein gets one entry in TCRdb, which reprocessed the 5' RACE reads and gives no DNA. This sample's table has 350,000 to 400,000 distinct CDR3 sequences. The specimen sequenced was blood T cells: a sorted CD56 or NKG2C T cell subset, CD4+ or CD8+ T cells, or bulk PBMC T cells (not recorded which). The receptors here all came from a woman in her fifties or sixties in good health.

The V and J genes are TRBV20-1 and TRBJ2-1; TCRdb returns TRBD2, unconfirmable since there is no DNA. The CDR3 extends over 15 amino acids. Germline CDR1 is DFQATT and CDR2 is SNEGSKA (reference sequence). CDR3 amino acids: CSALYAGTSVDEQFF.

This sequence joins TRBV7-9 and TRBJ1-5; TCRdb's assignment of TRBD1 cannot be checked, as there is no DNA. CDR3 size: 12 residues. Germline-derived CDR1 and CDR2 are SEHNR and FQNEAQ (reference sequence). CDR3 loop: CASRQGSQPQHF.

The genes are TRBV2 and TRBJ2-3; the D call of TRBD2 rests on TCRdb alone, since no DNA is present to check it. This CDR3 comprises 14 residues. Looked up from germline, CDR1 is SNHLY and CDR2 is FYNNEI. CDR3 region: CASSETTLTDTQYF. Using reference TRBV2 and TRBJ2-3 for the parts outside the CDR3, the full variable domain is EPEVTQTPSHQVTQMGQEVILRCVPISNHLYFYWYRQILGQKVEFLVSFYNNEISEKSEIFDDQFSVERPDGSNFTLKIRSTKLEDSAMYFCASSETTLTDTQYFGPGTRLTVL.

V gene TRBV7-8 combines with J gene TRBJ2-1; TCRdb picks TRBD2, but there is no DNA to check that call. This CDR3 is 18 amino acids long. Germline V lookup: CDR1 SGHVS, CDR2 FQNEAQ. The CDR3 loop reads CASSGTRIAGGRGDEQFF. The full variable domain, completed using reference TRBV7-8 and TRBJ2-1, is GAGVSQSPRYKVAKRGQDVALRCDPISGHVSLFWYQQALGQGPEFLTYFQNEAQLDKSGLPSDRFFAERPEGSVSTLKIQRTQQEDSAVYLCASSGTRIAGGRGDEQFFGPGTRLTVL.

The chain uses TRBV7-2 and TRBJ1-1. The CDR3 is made up of 13 amino acids. CDR1 is SGHTA, CDR2 FQGNSA, per germline. CDR3 residues: CASSFRVNTEAFF.

The V gene is TRBV7-9, the J gene TRBJ1-4; TCRdb calls TRBD1, which cannot be checked without DNA. The CDR3 is made up of 14 amino acids. Germline CDR1 and CDR2: SEHNR and FQNEAQ (reference sequence). CDR3 residues: CASSRQGVDEKLFF.

The V gene is TRBV5-5, the J gene TRBJ2-5; lacking DNA, the TRBD1 call made by TCRdb goes unchecked. From germline, CDR1 is SGHKS and CDR2 YYEKEE (reference sequence). The CDR3 is 16 amino acids. CDR3 residues: CASSRGTTIVQETQYF.

The rearrangement joins TRBV6-5 to TRBJ2-7; TCRdb reports TRBD2, a call that lacks DNA to check it against. The CDR3 contains 15 residues. The germline gives CDR1 MNHEY, CDR2 SVGAGI. The CDR3 region is CASSLGLAGQYEQYF.

The CDR3 sequence: CSVHWREIYNEQFF. The rearrangement joins TRBV29-1 to TRBJ2-1. The germline gives CDR1 SQVTM, CDR2 ANQGSEA. The CDR3 is made up of 14 amino acids.

V gene TRBV20-1 combines with J gene TRBJ1-3; as DNA is missing, the TRBD1 call by TCRdb cannot be tested. The CDR3 extends over 15 amino acids. The germline gives CDR1 DFQATT, CDR2 SNEGSKA (reference sequence). CDR3 amino acids: CSVRRGGISGNTIYF.

The rearrangement uses TRBV11-2 and TRBJ2-3; TCRdb returns TRBD1, unconfirmable since there is no DNA. The CDR3 contains 16 residues. Germline V gives CDR1 SGHAT, CDR2 FQNNGV. The CDR3 here is CASSLRAGSGADTQYF. Supplemented by reference TRBV11-2 and TRBJ2-3, the full variable domain reads EAGVAQSPRYKIIEKRQSVAFWCNPISGHATLYWYQQILGQGPKLLIQFQNNGVVDDSQLPKDRFSAERLKGVDSTLKIQPAKLEDSAVYLCASSLRAGSGADTQYFGPGTRLTVL.

This rearrangement joins TRBV5-1 to TRBJ2-1; TCRdb reports TRBD2, a call that lacks DNA to check it against. The germline V gene encodes CDR1 SGHRS and CDR2 YFSETQ. The CDR3 is made up of 14 amino acids. The CDR3 reads CASSLGLERLEWFF.

The gene calls are TRBV29-1 and TRBJ2-1; there is no DNA to check the TCRdb D call of TRBD2. The CDR3 runs to 16 residues. The V gene's germline CDR1 is SQVTM and CDR2 ANQGSEA. The CDR3 here is CSGGLAGRGPYNEQFF.

J is TRBJ1-5 and V is TRBV30. CDR1 and CDR2 (germline): GTSNPN, SVGIG (reference sequence). The CDR3 loop spans 14 amino acids. The chain's CDR3 is CAWSAGTVNQPQHF. The whole variable domain, filled in from reference TRBV30 and TRBJ1-5, reads SQTIHQWPATLVQPVGSPLSLECTVEGTSNPNLYWYRQAAGRGLQLLFYSVGIGQISSEVPQNLSASRPQDRQFILSSKKLLLSDSGFYLCAWSAGTVNQPQHFGDGTRLSIL.

This chain connects TRBV12-3 or TRBV12-4 to TRBJ1-5; the D call from TCRdb, TRBD1, cannot be confirmed without DNA. CDR3 size: 13 residues. The chain's CDR3 is CASTDRTNQPQHF.

The chain has TRBV7-2 and TRBJ2-2; absent DNA, TCRdb's TRBD2 call cannot be checked. Germline values: CDR1 SGHTA, CDR2 FQGNSA. The CDR3 contains 17 residues. The CDR3 region is CASKGPGLAGATGELFF.

V and J are TRBV7-9 and TRBJ2-1; no DNA is available, so the TRBD1 call from TCRdb remains unchecked. The CDR3 contains 19 residues. Per germline, CDR1 SEHNR and CDR2 FQNEAQ (reference sequence). CDR3 protein: CASSLPDRAGGGIYNEQFF.

This chain uses TRBV7-2 with TRBJ1-1; there is no DNA to check the TCRdb D call of TRBD1. The CDR3 runs 14 residues. The germline V gene has CDR1 SGHTA and CDR2 FQGNSA. This CDR3 reads CASSLGGTPEDAFF. The entire variable domain, with the rest obtained from reference TRBV7-2 and TRBJ1-1, is as follows: GAGVSQSPSNKVTEKGKDVELRCDPISGHTALYWYRQSLGQGLEFLIYFQGNSAPDKSGLPSDRFSAERTGGSVSTLTIQRTQQEDSAVYLCASSLGGTPEDAFFGQGTRLTVV.

V gene TRBV6-5 combines with J gene TRBJ2-1; the TCRdb call, TRBD1, lacks DNA for checking. Germline V lookup: CDR1 MNHEY, CDR2 SVGAGI. This CDR3 comprises 16 residues. The chain's CDR3 is CASFHRDRGQRGEQFF.

V usage is TRBV24-1 and J usage is TRBJ2-7; TCRdb outputs TRBD1, but without DNA this stays unchecked. The CDR3 covers 12 residues. Per germline, CDR1 KGHDR and CDR2 SFDVKD. CDR3 sequence reads: CATQGDPYEQYF.

This chain links TRBV28 with TRBJ2-1; TCRdb designates TRBD2, a call that cannot be tested without DNA. CDR1 MDHEN and CDR2 SYDVKM come from the germline V gene. The CDR3 extends over 12 amino acids. CDR3 protein: CASNIGRDRQFF.

This chain joins TRBV10-3 and TRBJ2-1; TCRdb's D gene call, TRBD1, goes unchecked for lack of DNA. The germline CDR1 and CDR2 sequences are ENHRY and SYGVKD. The CDR3 runs 12 residues. CDR3 loop: CAISASQGEQFF.

This chain joins TRBV30 and TRBJ2-1. The CDR3 extends over 13 amino acids. Germline V lookup: CDR1 GTSNPN, CDR2 SVGIG (reference sequence). The CDR3 reads CAWSASRTVEQFF.

The chain is built from TRBV6-1 and TRBJ2-7. Germline V gene data show CDR1 as MNHNS and CDR2 as SASEGT. The CDR3 is 16 amino acids. The CDR3 loop reads CASSEALPQLRHEQYF.

The chain joins TRBV6-5 to TRBJ2-1; TCRdb indicates TRBD2, and absent DNA this call remains unverified. This CDR3 is 18 amino acids long. The germline V gene has CDR1 MNHEY and CDR2 SVGAGI. Here the CDR3 reads CASSAGTSLVGSYNEQFF.

This sequence joins TRBV4-2 and TRBJ2-2; TCRdb's D gene call, TRBD1, goes unchecked for lack of DNA. The V gene's germline CDR1 is LGHNA and CDR2 YNFKEQ. The length of the CDR3 is 17 residues. The CDR3: CASSRGPGTENTGELFF.

The chain has TRBV12-3 or TRBV12-4 and TRBJ2-4; the D gene TCRdb calls, TRBD2, cannot be checked with no DNA. This CDR3 is built from 13 residues. CDR3 loop: CASSFGLKDIQYF.

The genes are TRBV25-1 and TRBJ2-5; no DNA is available, so the TRBD2 call from TCRdb remains unchecked. CDR1 MGHDK and CDR2 SYGVNS come from the germline V gene. The CDR3 runs 14 residues. CDR3: CASSGGTSWETQYF.